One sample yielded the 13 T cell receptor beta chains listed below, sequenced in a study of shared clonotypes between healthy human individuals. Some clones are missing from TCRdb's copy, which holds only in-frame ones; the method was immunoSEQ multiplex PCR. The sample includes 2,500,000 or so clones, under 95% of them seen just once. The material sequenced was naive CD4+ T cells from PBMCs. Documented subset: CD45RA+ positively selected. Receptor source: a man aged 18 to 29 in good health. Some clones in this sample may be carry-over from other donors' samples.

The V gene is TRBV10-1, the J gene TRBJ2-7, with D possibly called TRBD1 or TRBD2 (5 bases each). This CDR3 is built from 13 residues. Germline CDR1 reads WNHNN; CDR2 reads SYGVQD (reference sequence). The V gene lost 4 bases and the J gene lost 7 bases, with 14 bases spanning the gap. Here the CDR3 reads CASSGSRGMEQYF. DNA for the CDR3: TGCGCCAGCAGTGGCTCCCGGGGCATGGAGCAGTACTTC.

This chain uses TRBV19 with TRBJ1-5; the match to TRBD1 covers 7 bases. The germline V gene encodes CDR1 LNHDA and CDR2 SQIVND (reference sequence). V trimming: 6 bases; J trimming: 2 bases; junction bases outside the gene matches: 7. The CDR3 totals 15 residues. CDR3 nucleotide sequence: TGTGCCAGTAGCAGGGGGGCGATGGGCAATCAGCCCCAGCATTTT. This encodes CASSRGAMGNQPQHF.

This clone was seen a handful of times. The CDR3 sequence is CASSDPARGRSYEQYF. The CDR3 bases are TGTGCCAGCAGTGACCCCGCGAGGGGGCGGTCCTACGAGCAGTACTTC. The chain combines TRBV2 with TRBJ2-7; 7 bases match TRBD1. This CDR3 contains 16 residues. The V gene's germline CDR1 is SNHLY and CDR2 FYNNEI. The ends lost 3 bases at V and 1 base at J; junction bases unmatched: 9. The complete variable domain, with remaining parts taken from reference TRBV2 and TRBJ2-7, reads EPEVTQTPSHQVTQMGQEVILRCVPISNHLYFYWYRQILGQKVEFLVSFYNNEISEKSEIFDDQFSVERPDGSNFTLKIRSTKLEDSAMYFCASSDPARGRSYEQYFGPGTRLTVT.

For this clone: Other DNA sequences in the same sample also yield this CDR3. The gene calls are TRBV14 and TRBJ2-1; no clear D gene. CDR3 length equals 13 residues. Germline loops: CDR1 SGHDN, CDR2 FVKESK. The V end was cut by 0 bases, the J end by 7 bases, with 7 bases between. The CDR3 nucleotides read TGTGCCAGCAGCCAAGATCGCAGAAATGAGCAGTTCTTC. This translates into CASSQDRRNEQFF.

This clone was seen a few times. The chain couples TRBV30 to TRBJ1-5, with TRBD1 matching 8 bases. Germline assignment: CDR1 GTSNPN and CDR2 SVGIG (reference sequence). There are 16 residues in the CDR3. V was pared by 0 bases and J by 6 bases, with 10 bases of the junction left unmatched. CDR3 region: CAWSVGRGQGVQPQHF. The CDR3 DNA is TGTGCCTGGAGTGTAGGGAGAGGACAGGGAGTTCAGCCCCAGCATTTT. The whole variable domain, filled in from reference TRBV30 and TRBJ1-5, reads SQTIHQWPATLVQPVGSPLSLECTVEGTSNPNLYWYRQAAGRGLQLLFYSVGIGQISSEVPQNLSASRPQDRQFILSSKKLLLSDSGFYLCAWSVGRGQGVQPQHFGDGTRLSIL.

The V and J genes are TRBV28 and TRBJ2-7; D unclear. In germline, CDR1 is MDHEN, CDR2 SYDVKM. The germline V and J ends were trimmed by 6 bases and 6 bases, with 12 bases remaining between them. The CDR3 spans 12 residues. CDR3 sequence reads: CASRPSFGEQYF. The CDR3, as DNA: TGTGCCAGCAGACCCTCTTTTGGCGAGCAGTACTTC.

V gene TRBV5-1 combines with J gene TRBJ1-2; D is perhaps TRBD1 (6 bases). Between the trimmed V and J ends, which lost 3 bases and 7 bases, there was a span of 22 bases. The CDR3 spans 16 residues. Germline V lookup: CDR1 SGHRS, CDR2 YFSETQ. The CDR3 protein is CASSSPGGQGTAGYTF. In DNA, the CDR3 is TGCGCCAGCAGCTCTCCCGGGGGCCAGGGGACGGCTGGCTACACCTTC.

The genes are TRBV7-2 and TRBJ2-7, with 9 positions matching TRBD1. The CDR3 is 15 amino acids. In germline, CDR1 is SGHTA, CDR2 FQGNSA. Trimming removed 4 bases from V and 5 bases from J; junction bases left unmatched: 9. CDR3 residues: CASSSPDRGTHEQYF. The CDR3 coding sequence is TGTGCCAGCAGCTCCCCGGACAGGGGAACCCACGAGCAGTACTTC. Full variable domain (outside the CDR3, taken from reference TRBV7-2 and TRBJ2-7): GAGVSQSPSNKVTEKGKDVELRCDPISGHTALYWYRQSLGQGLEFLIYFQGNSAPDKSGLPSDRFSAERTGGSVSTLTIQRTQQEDSAVYLCASSSPDRGTHEQYFGPGTRLTVT.

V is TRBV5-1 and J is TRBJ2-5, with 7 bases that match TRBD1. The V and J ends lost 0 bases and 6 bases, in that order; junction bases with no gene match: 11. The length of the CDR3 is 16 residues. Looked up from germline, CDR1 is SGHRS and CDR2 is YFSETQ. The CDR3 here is CASSLGGQNRGKTQYF. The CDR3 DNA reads TGCGCCAGCAGCTTGGGGGGACAGAACCGTGGCAAGACCCAGTACTTC.

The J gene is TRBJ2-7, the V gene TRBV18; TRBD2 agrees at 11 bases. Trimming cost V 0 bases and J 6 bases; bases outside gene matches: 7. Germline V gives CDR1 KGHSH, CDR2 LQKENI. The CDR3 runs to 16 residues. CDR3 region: CASSPPLAGGTTEQYF. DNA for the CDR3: TGTGCCAGCTCACCACCCCTAGCGGGAGGAACGACCGAGCAGTACTTC.

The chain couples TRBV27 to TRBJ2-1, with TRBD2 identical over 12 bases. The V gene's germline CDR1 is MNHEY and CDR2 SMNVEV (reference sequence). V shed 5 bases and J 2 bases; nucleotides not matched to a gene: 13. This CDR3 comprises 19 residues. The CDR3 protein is CASSLRTSGTQLTYNEQFF. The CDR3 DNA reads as TGTGCCAGCAGTCTACGGACTAGCGGGACCCAATTAACCTACAATGAGCAGTTCTTC.

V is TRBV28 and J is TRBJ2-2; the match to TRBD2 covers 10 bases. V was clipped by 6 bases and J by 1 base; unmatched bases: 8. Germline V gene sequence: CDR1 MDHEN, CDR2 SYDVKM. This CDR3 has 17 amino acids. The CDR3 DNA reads TGTGCCAGCAGCCGTCCGGGACTAGCGTTGAACACCGGGGAGCTGTTTTTT. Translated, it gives CASSRPGLALNTGELFF.

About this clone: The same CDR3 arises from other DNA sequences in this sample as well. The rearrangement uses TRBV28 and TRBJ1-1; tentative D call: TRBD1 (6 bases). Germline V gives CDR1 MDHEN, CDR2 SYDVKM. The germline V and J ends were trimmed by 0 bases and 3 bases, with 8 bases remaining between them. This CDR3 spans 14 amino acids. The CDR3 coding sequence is TGTGCCAGCAGTTTATGGGAGGGGGACACTGAAGCTTTCTTT. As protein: CASSLWEGDTEAFF.